The 21 T cell receptor beta chains below all came from one sample that was sequenced in a study of T cell repertoires in cytomegalovirus infection. No cognate antigen is known for these TCRs. TCRdb re-derived calls from the reads in MiXCR, one entry per CDR3 protein. Among approximately 770,000 distinct CDR3 sequences listed, almost 30% were seen once. Sequenced material: cultured CD8+ T cells from PBMCs, taken from culture after CMV antigen stimulation. The source of these receptors is a human donor in good health (CMV status not recorded). Some clones in this sample may be carry-over from other donors' samples.

The chain has TRBV13 and TRBJ2-1; possible D gene TRBD1, 5 bases. The CDR3 extends over 12 amino acids. Trimming stripped 5 bases from V and 10 bases from J, with 12 bases between. In germline, CDR1 is PRHDT, CDR2 FYEKMQ (reference sequence). CDR3 DNA: TGTGCCAGCAGCACCCAGGGTCCCGAGCAGTTCTTC. This encodes CASSTQGPEQFF.

This clonotype has a handful of counts. The V and J genes are TRBV19 and TRBJ1-1, with TRBD1 matching 8 bases. The germline V gene has CDR1 LNHDA and CDR2 SQIVND (reference sequence). This CDR3 has 15 residues. V gave up 5 bases and J gave up 4 bases; unmatched junction bases: 9. CDR3 nucleotide sequence: TGTGCCAGTAGTGGCCTACCGGGACAGGTCACTGAAGCTTTCTTT. This codes for CASSGLPGQVTEAFF.

This clonotype occurred many times. V gene TRBV12-3 or TRBV12-4 combines with J gene TRBJ1-1, with D unresolved. CDR3 length: 13 residues. The germline V and J ends were trimmed by 6 bases and 5 bases, with 13 bases remaining between them. The CDR3 spells CASSLNGPTEAFF. As DNA, the CDR3 is TGTGCCAGCAGCCTCAACGGGCCTACTGAAGCTTTCTTT.

V and J are TRBV6-6 and TRBJ1-3; D possibly corresponds to TRBD1 (6 bases). V dropped 7 bases and J dropped 0 bases, with 19 bases sitting between them. Germline V CDR1 and CDR2: MNHNY, SVGAGI (reference sequence). This CDR3 is built from 17 residues. The CDR3 here is CASTRGLGRSSGNTIYF. The CDR3 bases are TGTGCCAGCACCAGGGGTTTAGGCAGGAGCTCTGGAAACACCATATATTTT.

The V gene is TRBV6-5, the J gene TRBJ2-4; 10 nucleotides line up with TRBD2. Germline V gene lookup returns CDR1 MNHEY and CDR2 SVGAGI. The ends lost 1 base at V and 3 bases at J; junction bases unmatched: 3. The CDR3 has 16 residues. The CDR3 reads CASSYFSGGDKNIQYF. In nucleotides, the CDR3 is TGTGCCAGCAGTTACTTCAGCGGGGGGGACAAAAACATTCAGTACTTC.

Worth noting for this clonotype: This may come from a read error, since a much larger clone is one base off. This chain links TRBV19 with TRBJ1-2; D gene unclear. There are 12 residues in the CDR3. The V gene's germline CDR1 is LNHDA and CDR2 SQIVND (reference sequence). CDR3 bases: TGTACCAGTAGTATTGGGCCAACCCTAGGTACCTTC. Translation: CTSSIGPTLGTF.

For this clonotype: The germline gene is not matched at one end of the junction; a read error may be the cause. The gene calls are TRBV4-1 and TRBJ1-1; a weak D match, TRBD1 (5 bases). The germline V gene has CDR1 MGHRA and CDR2 YSYEKL. The CDR3 is 12 residues long. CDR3 in DNA: TGCGCCGGCAGCCACCGGGACCGGGAAGCTTTCTTT. Translating gives CAGSHRDREAFF.

This clonotype was counted at least ten times. The V call is TRBV7-8, the J call TRBJ2-3, with 11 bases that match TRBD2. J gave up 3 bases and V 5 bases, and 4 bases lay outside the gene matches. CDR3 size: 15 residues. Germline V gene lookup returns CDR1 SGHVS and CDR2 FQNEAQ. The CDR3 protein is CASSTGTSGTDTQYF. CDR3 DNA: TGTGCCAGCAGCACCGGGACTAGCGGTACAGATACGCAGTATTTT.

This chain links TRBV6-5 with TRBJ1-6; D is unresolved. CDR1 is MNHEY, CDR2 SVGAGI, per germline. The length of the CDR3 is 13 residues. The ends were cut back, 2 bases at V and 7 bases at J, with 6 bases in the middle. In nucleotides, the CDR3 is TGTGCCAGCAGTTACGGTCCCAATTCACCCCTCCACTTT. This gives the protein CASSYGPNSPLHF.

Here the CDR3 DNA reads TGTGCCAGTAGTGATACAGGGAGTAGTGAAAAACTGTTTTTT. It yields the protein CASSDTGSSEKLFF. This chain links TRBV19 with TRBJ1-4; perhaps TRBD1 as D (6 bases). The CDR3 contains 14 residues. Germline V lookup: CDR1 LNHDA, CDR2 SQIVND (reference sequence). Trimming took off 5 bases at V and 7 bases at J, with 14 bases between the two ends.

A remark on this clonotype: Given the absence of the conserved phenylalanine or tryptophan at the CDR3 end, a read error is likely. The chain uses TRBV20-1 and TRBJ2-1; 14 bases are shared with TRBD2. Germline CDR1 DFQATT, CDR2 SNEGSKA (reference sequence). CDR3 length: 19 amino acids. V lost 1 base to trimming and J lost 2 bases; unmatched junction nucleotides: 10. DNA of the CDR3: TGCAGTGCTAGAGGGTGGGGACTAGCGGGGGCCTCAACCTACAATGAGCAGTTCCTC. It is translated as CSARGWGLAGASTYNEQFL.

The genes are TRBV7-2 and TRBJ2-4; 9 nucleotides match TRBD1. V dropped 1 base and J dropped 3; count of bases not matched to a gene: 4. The germline V gene encodes CDR1 SGHTA and CDR2 FQGNSA. There are 16 residues in the CDR3. The CDR3 loop reads CASSLDRGLVKNIQYF. The CDR3 DNA reads as TGTGCCAGCAGCTTAGACAGGGGGCTTGTCAAAAACATTCAGTACTTC.

This clonotype was counted only a few times. V and J are TRBV11-2 and TRBJ2-7; tentatively, D is TRBD1 (6 bases). CDR3 length: 13 residues. V dropped 3 bases and J dropped 2 bases, with 8 bases sitting between them. Germline lookup yields CDR1 SGHAT and CDR2 FQNNGV. The chain's CDR3 is CASSFRDTYEQYV. The CDR3 DNA reads TGTGCCAGCAGCTTCCGGGACACCTACGAGCAGTACGTC.

This clonotype has only a few counts. V usage is TRBV12-3 or TRBV12-4 and J usage is TRBJ2-1; TRBD1 agrees at 7 bases. The trim removed 8 bases at V and 2 bases at J, leaving 3 bases unmatched. There are 13 residues in the CDR3. This CDR3 is CASPRGPYNEQFF. CDR3 DNA sequence: TGTGCCAGCCCGAGGGGGCCCTACAATGAGCAGTTCTTC.

The CDR3 DNA is TGTGCCAGCAGCCCGACGCAAGGGAGAGAAAAACTGTTTTTT. Translation: CASSPTQGREKLFF. The chain combines TRBV6-8 with TRBJ1-4, with unresolved D. The germline V gene encodes CDR1 MNHGY and CDR2 SAAAGT. Trimming took off 6 bases at V and 8 bases at J, with 16 bases between the two ends. The CDR3 is 14 amino acids.

This chain uses TRBV4-1 with TRBJ1-5; no firm D call. V was shortened by 3 bases and J by 9 bases, with 12 bases between the two germline ends. This CDR3 contains 13 residues. The germline V gene has CDR1 MGHRA and CDR2 YSYEKL. CDR3 amino acids: CASSQSLFGPQHF. In DNA form, the CDR3 reads TGCGCCAGCAGCCAGTCTCTGTTTGGGCCCCAGCATTTT.

This clonotype has just a few counts. J is TRBJ2-2 and V is TRBV6-1; perhaps TRBD1 as D (6 bases). The ends were cut back, 10 bases at V and 8 bases at J, with 14 bases in the middle. This CDR3 region has 12 residues. Germline loops: CDR1 MNHNS, CDR2 SASEGT. CDR3 loop: CAMIQGVGELFF. The CDR3 nucleotides read TGTGCCATGATACAGGGTGTGGGGGAGCTGTTTTTT.

The genes are TRBV7-9 and TRBJ2-2; 10 bases are a match to TRBD2. The germline V gene encodes CDR1 SEHNR and CDR2 FQNEAQ (reference sequence). The junction had 5 bases not matched to a gene; V was cut back by 2 bases and J by 5 bases. The CDR3 is made up of 16 amino acids. The CDR3 here is CASSLPLAGATGELFF. The CDR3 DNA reads as TGTGCCAGCAGCTTACCCCTAGCGGGGGCGACCGGGGAGCTGTTTTTT.

The genes are TRBV6-6 and TRBJ2-3; TRBD1 matches at 7 bases. Germline V CDR1 and CDR2: MNHNY, SVGAGI (reference sequence). V gave up 1 base and J gave up 1 base; unmatched junction bases: 5. This CDR3 contains 16 residues. CDR3 nucleotide sequence: TGTGCCAGCAGTTACTTGGACACAGGGGGCACAGATACGCAGTATTTT. Residues: CASSYLDTGGTDTQYF.

The CDR3 protein is CASSGGQAITYNEQFF. The CDR3 DNA follows: TGTGCCAGCAGTGGGGGACAGGCGATTACCTACAATGAGCAGTTCTTC. V usage is TRBV2 and J usage is TRBJ2-1, with 8 nucleotides matching TRBD1. Germline values: CDR1 SNHLY, CDR2 FYNNEI. The CDR3 runs to 16 residues. The J segment lost 2 bases and the V segment lost 4 bases, leaving 7 bases of the junction unmatched.

This clonotype was counted at least ten times. The J gene is TRBJ2-5, the V gene TRBV12-5; maybe TRBD1 (5 bases). V was trimmed by 7 bases and J by 3 bases, leaving 12 bases between them. The CDR3 is 13 residues long. CDR1 and CDR2 from the germline V gene are LGHNT and FRNRAP. This CDR3 is CASAWGLKETQYF. DNA of the CDR3: TGTGCTAGTGCCTGGGGCCTAAAAGAGACCCAGTACTTC.